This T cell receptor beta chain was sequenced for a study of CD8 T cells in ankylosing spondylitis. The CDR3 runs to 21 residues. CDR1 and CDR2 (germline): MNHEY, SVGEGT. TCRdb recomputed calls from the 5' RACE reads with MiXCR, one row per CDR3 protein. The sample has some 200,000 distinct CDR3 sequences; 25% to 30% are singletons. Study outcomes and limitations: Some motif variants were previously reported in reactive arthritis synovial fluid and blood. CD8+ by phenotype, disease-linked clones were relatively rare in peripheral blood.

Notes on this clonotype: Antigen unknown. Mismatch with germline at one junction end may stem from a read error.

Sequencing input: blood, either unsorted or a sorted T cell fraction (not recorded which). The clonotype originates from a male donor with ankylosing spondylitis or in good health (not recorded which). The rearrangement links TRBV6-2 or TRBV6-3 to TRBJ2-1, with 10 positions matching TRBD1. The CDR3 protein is CASRLRGRDRGLTLHYNDQFF. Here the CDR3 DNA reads TGTGCCAGCAGACTCAGAGGCCGGGACAGGGGCCTTACCCTTCACTACAATGATCAGTTCTTC.